This record looks at one T cell receptor beta chain sequence and its context. Its antigen target is currently unknown. From each donor, an approximately 2.3 ml peripheral blood sample was collected into PAXgene tubes and kept at -80 degrees C. Total RNA was isolated from whole blood with the PAXgene blood miRNA kit on an automated QIAcube, without T cell sorting. Peripheral blood from monozygotic twin pairs concordant or discordant for inflammatory bowel disease was subjected to deep TCRalpha and TCRbeta repertoire profiling with unique molecular barcoding. Smoking habits were recorded for all twin pairs, and each individual was classified as a current, former or never smoker. This record belongs to a study of monozygotic twins with inflammatory bowel disease (dated 2019 in TCRdb). Study-level background: The full study comprised about 28 monozygotic twin pairs: nine German pairs (four IBD-concordant, five IBD-discordant) and 19 IBD-discordant Danish pairs. Disease-associated traits were sought mainly through comparisons between IBD patients and their genetically identical healthy co-twins within discordant pairs. Each individual had, on average, about 151 000 unique TCRalpha sequences and 181 000 unique TCRbeta sequences available for analysis.

General study outcomes and caveats: Because patients received different immunosuppressive treatments, the repertoires may have picked up extra background noise and variability between individuals. The results gave no support for a single strong signal or clonotype linked to IBD. Compared with healthy twins, IBD patients shared fewer clonotypes with other individuals, and the difference was most pronounced in patients with signs of disease activity. Measured by the inverse Simpson index, TCRbeta repertoire diversity was lower in IBD patients than in their healthy co-twins. Repertoire similarity did not differ between concordant and discordant twins, which could be due to limited statistical power. The analysis was unable to tell apart different T cell subtypes.

Library method: 5' RACE. Preparation of each TCR library used 3,000 to 4,000 ng of total RNA. For each sample, cDNA synthesis with SMARTScribe reverse transcriptase was split into eight separate reactions. Unique molecular identifiers containing a 6-nucleotide sample barcode were introduced through template switching during cDNA synthesis. TCRalpha and TCRbeta cDNA was amplified by two nested PCRs of approximately 16 and 10 cycles, with bead purification after each PCR. Before amplification, the cDNA was treated with uracil DNA-glycosylase and purified using the QIAquick PCR purification kit. The second PCR added Illumina TruSeq-compatible adapters along with sample-specific barcodes. TapeStation and Qubit were used to check library quality and concentration, and roughly 4.6 ng of each library was pooled. The pooled libraries were sequenced with 2 x 100 bp reads and custom sequencing primers on an Illumina HiSeq2500 single-index Rapid Run. The paper's data handling went like this. UMI-based consensus assembly with MiGEC version 1.2.6 was used to correct PCR and sequencing errors. MiXCR version 2.1.1 handled V(D)J alignment, clonotype assembly and CDR3 extraction. Gene usage, clonotype sharing and MAIT/NKT TCR abundance were normalised by analysing the top 1000, 10 000 and 20 000 clonotypes per sample. After downsampling to 27 000 UMIs, diversity was calculated as the inverse Simpson index using the vegan R package. Paired Mann-Whitney U tests were applied to discordant twin pairs, and Benjamini-Hochberg correction was used for multiple testing. One entry per CDR3 protein sequence results from the TCRdb reprocessing of the reads, with DNA left out. The V and J calls and clone size are TCRdb's, not the authors'. The sample's records list around 100,000 distinct CDR3 sequences. The biggest ten clones account for approximately 2% of the sample.

This receptor was identified in a human donor with ulcerative colitis or Crohn's disease, or a healthy co-twin of an affected twin (not recorded which). The sequencing sample was made of blood.

This receptor carries the CDR3 CASSLDVGLRTDTQYF. Rearrangement joined TRBV5-5 to TRBJ2-3; TCRdb's D call, TRBD2, is unchecked because there is no DNA. Based on the germline V gene (reference sequence), the CDR1 and CDR2 sequences are SGHKS and YYEKEE. CDR3 length: 16 amino acids, cysteine to phenylalanine. No DNA is recorded.